The 31 T cell receptor beta chains given below trace back to one sample, sequenced in a study of T cell responses to AZD1222 COVID-19 vaccine. Profiled with immunoSEQ multiplex PCR; TCRdb holds only in-frame clones, not every one. Among about 150,000 clones listed, roughly nine tenths were seen once. The sequencing used peripheral blood, collected on day 0 of AZD1222 vaccination. Every receptor here comes from an adult in good health.

This rearrangement joins TRBV24-1 to TRBJ2-3; TRBD1 matches 11 bases. Losses at the gene ends were 4 bases for V and 4 bases for J; bases not matched to a gene: 0. Germline V gene lookup returns CDR1 KGHDR and CDR2 SFDVKD. The CDR3 loop spans 14 amino acids. The CDR3 reads CATSEGQGADTQYF. DNA for the CDR3: TGTGCCACCAGTGAGGGACAGGGGGCAGATACGCAGTATTTT.

The chain has TRBV5-1 and TRBJ1-6; D may be TRBD1 (5 bases). Between the trimmed V and J ends, which lost 8 bases and 7 bases, there was a span of 19 bases. Germline CDR1 and CDR2: SGHRS and YFSETQ. This CDR3 comprises 15 residues. CDR3 sequence: CASKRGRVVNSPLHF. The CDR3, as DNA: TGCGCCAGTAAACGAGGCAGGGTAGTGAATTCACCCCTCCACTTT.

Here the CDR3 reads CASLGGYEQFF. The CDR3 nucleotides are TGTGCCAGCCTGGGTGGCTATGAGCAGTTCTTC. The chain has TRBV18 and TRBJ2-1, with unresolved D. Germline CDR1 KGHSH, CDR2 LQKENI. V gave up 8 bases and J gave up 8 bases, with 10 bases separating them. The CDR3 covers 11 residues.

The V gene is TRBV2, the J gene TRBJ1-5; no firm D call. Germline V gene sequence: CDR1 SNHLY, CDR2 FYNNEI. V lost 8 bases and J 0 bases, leaving 5 bases between the germline ends. The CDR3 is 12 residues long. CDR3 amino acids: CASRVSNQPQHF. The CDR3 DNA is TGTGCCAGCCGCGTTAGCAATCAGCCCCAGCATTTT.

The genes are TRBV6-4 and TRBJ1-4, with 7 bases identical to TRBD1. Germline loops: CDR1 MRHNA, CDR2 SNTAGT. The CDR3 consists of 13 residues. The V gene end was trimmed by 9 bases and the J gene end by 7 bases; junction bases not matched to a gene: 8. This CDR3 is CASARQGGEKLFF. CDR3 coding DNA: TGTGCCAGTGCCCGCCAGGGGGGTGAAAAACTGTTTTTT.

The gene calls are TRBV15 and TRBJ2-5; TRBD1 agrees at 8 bases. After removal of 1 base from V and 5 bases from J, the junction contained 9 bases not matched to a gene. The CDR3 has 16 residues. The germline V gene has CDR1 LNHNV and CDR2 YYDKDF (reference sequence). This CDR3 reads CATSRGVDRVSETQYF. In DNA form, the CDR3 reads TGTGCCACCAGCAGAGGGGTGGACAGGGTTTCGGAGACCCAGTACTTC. Full variable domain (missing parts from reference TRBV15 and TRBJ2-5): DAMVIQNPRYQVTQFGKPVTLSCSQTLNHNVMYWYQQKSSQAPKLLFHYYDKDFNNEADTPDNFQSRRPNTSFCFLDIRSPGLGDTAMYLCATSRGVDRVSETQYFGPGTRLLVL.

This sequence joins TRBV14 and TRBJ2-1; the match to TRBD2 covers 9 bases. J gave up 10 bases and V 0 bases, and 4 bases lay outside the gene matches. The CDR3 consists of 14 residues. CDR1 SGHDN and CDR2 FVKESK come from the germline V gene. The DNA for the CDR3 is TGTGCCAGCAGCCAAGAGCTAGCGGGGTACGAGCAGTTCTTC. This translates into CASSQELAGYEQFF. Full variable domain (missing parts from reference TRBV14 and TRBJ2-1): EAGVTQFPSHSVIEKGQTVTLRCDPISGHDNLYWYRRVMGKEIKFLLHFVKESKQDESGMPNNRFLAERTGGTYSTLKVQPAELEDSGVYFCASSQELAGYEQFFGPGTRLTVL.

The chain is built from TRBV15 and TRBJ1-2; D possibly corresponds to TRBD1 (6 bases). This CDR3 is 16 amino acids long. Trimming stripped 0 bases from V and 6 bases from J, with 17 bases between. In germline, CDR1 is LNHNV, CDR2 YYDKDF (reference sequence). The chain's CDR3 is CATSRDLGNRAHGYTF. In nucleotides, the CDR3 is TGTGCCACCAGCAGAGATCTTGGGAACAGGGCCCATGGCTACACCTTC.

The chain employs TRBV18 and TRBJ2-1; tentatively, D is TRBD2 (5 bases). Germline CDR1 KGHSH, CDR2 LQKENI. Trimming shortened V by 1 base and J by 7 bases, and 17 bases separated the two germline ends. The CDR3 extends over 16 amino acids. CDR3 bases: TGTGCCAGCTCACCACGAGTCGGGAAACGACTTAATGAGCAGTTCTTC. Its translation: CASSPRVGKRLNEQFF.

The chain couples TRBV7-3 to TRBJ2-1; 9 positions match TRBD1. Trimming cost V 5 bases and J 2 bases; bases outside gene matches: 16. CDR1 and CDR2 from the germline V gene are SGHTA and FQGTGA. This CDR3 contains 19 residues. This CDR3 reads CASSPKTLLTGGTYNEQFF. The CDR3 nucleotides read TGTGCCAGCAGCCCGAAAACCCTTTTGACAGGGGGAACCTACAATGAGCAGTTCTTC.

V gene TRBV3-1 (or the pseudogene TRBV3-2) combines with J gene TRBJ2-7, with 7 bases fitting TRBD2. The germline gives CDR1 LGHDT, CDR2 YNNKEL (reference sequence). The V gene end was trimmed by 8 bases and the J gene end by 4 bases; junction bases not matched to a gene: 11. CDR3 length: 14 amino acids. The CDR3 loop reads CASSGRGSFYEQYF. CDR3 DNA sequence: TGTGCCAGCTCTGGGCGGGGGAGTTTTTACGAGCAGTACTTC.

This sequence joins TRBV29-1 and TRBJ1-1; no firm D call. The CDR3 extends over 12 amino acids. V was cut by 4 bases and J by 3 bases, with 9 bases left in between. The germline V gene encodes CDR1 SQVTM and CDR2 ANQGSEA. The CDR3 DNA reads TGCAGCGTTGGGCGACTGGACACTGAAGCTTTCTTT. Translated, it gives CSVGRLDTEAFF. The full variable domain, in which reference TRBV29-1 and TRBJ1-1 provide the parts outside the CDR3, is SAVISQKPSRDICQRGTSLTIQCQVDSQVTMMFWYRQQPGQSLTLIATANQGSEATYESGFVIDKFPISRPNLTFSTLTVSNMSPEDSSIYLCSVGRLDTEAFFGQGTRLTVV.

The chain combines TRBV2 with TRBJ1-1; the D gene is possibly TRBD1 (5 bases). The germline CDR1 and CDR2 sequences are SNHLY and FYNNEI. Trimming cost V 7 bases and J 0 bases, with 15 bases left between them. This CDR3 is built from 15 residues. The chain's CDR3 is CASITQGTMNTEAFF. DNA for the CDR3: TGTGCCAGCATAACGCAGGGAACTATGAACACTGAAGCTTTCTTT.

The chain couples TRBV2 to TRBJ2-3; 7 bases fit TRBD2. Germline V gene sequence: CDR1 SNHLY, CDR2 FYNNEI. V gave up 3 bases and J gave up 6 bases; unmatched junction bases: 3. There are 13 residues in the CDR3. DNA of the CDR3: TGTGCCAGCAGTGAGACTAGCCGGGATACGCAGTATTTT. Protein product: CASSETSRDTQYF.

V is TRBV6-5 and J is TRBJ1-2, with TRBD1 matching over 9 bases. Trimming removed 6 bases from V and 3 bases from J; junction bases left unmatched: 2. Germline CDR1 reads MNHEY; CDR2 reads SVGAGI. The CDR3 is 13 amino acids. The DNA for the CDR3 is TGTGCCAGCAGCCGGGACAGGGACTATGGCTACACCTTC. Its translation is CASSRDRDYGYTF.

This clone was seen a single time. The gene calls are TRBV3-1 (or the pseudogene TRBV3-2) and TRBJ1-4, with D hard to call. The V gene's germline CDR1 is LGHDT and CDR2 YNNKEL (reference sequence). The ends were cut back, 3 bases at V and 7 bases at J, with 3 bases in the middle. This CDR3 is built from 11 residues. The DNA of the CDR3 is TGTGCCAGCAGCCAGGGTGAAAAACTGTTTTTT. Translation: CASSQGEKLFF.

The chain joins TRBV7-6 to TRBJ2-7; tentatively, D is TRBD2 (7 bases). Trimming cost V 1 base and J 1 base, with 11 bases left between them. CDR1 is SGHVS and CDR2 is FNYEAQ in the germline V gene. This CDR3 comprises 15 residues. In nucleotides, the CDR3 is TGTGCCAGCAGCTTAGAAAGGGGGGGGTCCTACGAGCAGTACTTC. This encodes CASSLERGGSYEQYF. Full variable domain (missing parts from reference TRBV7-6 and TRBJ2-7): GAGVSQSPRYKVTKRGQDVALRCDPISGHVSLYWYRQALGQGPEFLTYFNYEAQQDKSGLPNDRFSAERPEGSISTLTIQRTEQRDSAMYRCASSLERGGSYEQYFGPGTRLTVT.

The V gene is TRBV7-9, the J gene TRBJ2-1; 7 bases are a match to TRBD2. V shed 5 bases and J 2 bases; nucleotides not matched to a gene: 6. The CDR3 totals 15 residues. The germline gives CDR1 SEHNR, CDR2 FQNEAQ (reference sequence). The CDR3 loop reads CASSKGGGPYNEQFF. As DNA, the CDR3 is TGTGCCAGCAGCAAAGGCGGGGGACCCTACAATGAGCAGTTCTTC. The entire variable domain, with the rest obtained from reference TRBV7-9 and TRBJ2-1, is as follows: DTGVSQNPRHKITKRGQNVTFRCDPISEHNRLYWYRQTLGQGPEFLTYFQNEAQLEKSRLLSDRFSAERPKGSFSTLEIQRTEQGDSAMYLCASSKGGGPYNEQFFGPGTRLTVL.

This chain connects TRBV7-8 to TRBJ1-2; 7 positions agree with TRBD1. The CDR3 length is 12 residues. Germline V gene data show CDR1 as SGHVS and CDR2 as FQNEAQ. V lost 5 bases, J lost 7 bases, and 4 bases stayed unmatched. The chain's CDR3 is CASSQTGAGYTF. DNA of the CDR3: TGTGCCAGCAGCCAAACAGGGGCTGGCTACACCTTC.

The rearrangement uses TRBV7-9 and TRBJ2-7, with 8 bases that match TRBD1. J gave up 0 bases and V 8 bases, and 6 bases lay outside the gene matches. This CDR3 comprises 14 residues. Germline V gene sequence: CDR1 SEHNR, CDR2 FQNEAQ (reference sequence). The CDR3 DNA reads as TGTGCCAGCGCGGACAGGGCGATCTCCTACGAGCAGTACTTC. Translation: CASADRAISYEQYF.

In its sample, this clone was seen a few times. The chain carries TRBV20-1 and TRBJ2-7, with 7 nucleotides matching TRBD2. Germline-derived CDR1 and CDR2 are DFQATT and SNEGSKA (reference sequence). This CDR3 region has 11 residues. After removal of 5 bases from V and 6 bases from J, the junction contained 4 bases not matched to a gene. Here the CDR3 reads CSASSSGEQYV. The CDR3 nucleotides are TGCAGTGCTTCCTCTAGCGGCGAGCAGTACGTC.

V usage is TRBV7-2 and J usage is TRBJ1-3; the D gene is possibly TRBD1 (5 bases). The V end was cut by 5 bases, the J end by 1 base, with 12 bases between. This CDR3 has 15 residues. Germline CDR1 and CDR2: SGHTA and FQGNSA. The CDR3 region is CASSPPGHSGNTIYF. In nucleotides, the CDR3 is TGTGCCAGCAGCCCGCCTGGACATTCTGGAAACACCATATATTTT.

This chain joins TRBV7-9 and TRBJ2-1; 7 nucleotides align to TRBD1. V shed 4 bases, J shed 9 bases, and the junction held 6 bases outside the gene matches. The CDR3 has 13 amino acids. The germline gives CDR1 SEHNR, CDR2 FQNEAQ (reference sequence). CDR3 amino acids: CASSSQGLGEQFF. CDR3 DNA sequence: TGTGCCAGCAGCTCACAGGGGTTAGGTGAGCAGTTCTTC.

The V and J genes are TRBV19 and TRBJ2-2; TRBD1 matches at 8 bases. The CDR3 length is 13 residues. Germline CDR1 reads LNHDA; CDR2 reads SQIVND (reference sequence). The V gene end was trimmed by 7 bases and the J gene end by 7 bases; junction bases not matched to a gene: 5. The DNA of the CDR3 is TGTGCCAGTAACGCAGGGGGCTTCGGGGAGCTGTTTTTT. It encodes CASNAGGFGELFF.

V gene TRBV5-4 combines with J gene TRBJ2-2; 9 nucleotides line up with TRBD1. V lost 5 bases to trimming and J lost 1 base; unmatched junction nucleotides: 6. The CDR3 is 16 amino acids. CDR1 and CDR2 (germline): SGHNT, YYREEE (reference sequence). CDR3 sequence: CASRDPGQGNTGELFF. CDR3 nucleotides: TGTGCCAGCAGGGATCCGGGACAGGGGAACACCGGGGAGCTGTTTTTT.

The DNA of the CDR3 is TGTGCCAGCAGCTTGGTGGGGTACCAAGAGACCCAGTACTTC. Translation: CASSLVGYQETQYF. The chain joins TRBV5-8 to TRBJ2-5; no reliable D call. Trimming stripped 0 bases from V and 0 bases from J, with 6 bases between. Per germline, CDR1 SGHTS and CDR2 YDEGEE. The CDR3 loop spans 14 amino acids. Filled out from reference TRBV5-8 and TRBJ2-5, the complete variable domain reads EAGVTQSPTHLIKTRGQQATLRCSPISGHTSVYWYQQALGLGLQFLLWYDEGEERNRGNFPPRFSGRQFPNYSSELNVNALELEDSALYLCASSLVGYQETQYFGPGTRLLVL.

V gene TRBV4-3 combines with J gene TRBJ2-2; 10 positions agree with TRBD1. This CDR3 region has 17 residues. Trimming took 0 bases from V and 2 from J; bases not matched to a gene: 3. Germline V lookup: CDR1 LGHNA, CDR2 YSLEER. CDR3 in amino acids: CASSQEGQGINTGELFF. The CDR3, as DNA: TGCGCCAGCAGCCAAGAGGGACAGGGGATCAACACCGGGGAGCTGTTTTTT.

The chain is built from TRBV30 and TRBJ2-2; tentatively, D is TRBD1 (6 bases). The germline V and J ends were trimmed by 0 bases and 5 bases, with 13 bases remaining between them. CDR3 size: 15 residues. The germline gives CDR1 GTSNPN, CDR2 SVGIG (reference sequence). The CDR3 DNA reads as TGTGCCTGGAGTGTACTGGGGGCGCGGACCGGGGAGCTGTTTTTT. Its translation: CAWSVLGARTGELFF.

The rearrangement joins TRBV5-1 to TRBJ2-7, with D perhaps matching TRBD1 (6 bases). In germline, CDR1 is SGHRS, CDR2 YFSETQ. This CDR3 contains 13 residues. V gave up 2 bases and J gave up 5 bases, with 11 bases separating them. CDR3 sequence (DNA): TGCGCCAGCAGCTTCAGGGGTGGGGACGAGCAGTACTTC. It is translated as CASSFRGGDEQYF.

The V gene is TRBV7-9, the J gene TRBJ1-5; 9 bases fit TRBD1. Germline trimming cut 5 bases from V and 5 bases from J; bases unmatched to any gene: 7. This CDR3 comprises 15 residues. Germline V gene data show CDR1 as SEHNR and CDR2 as FQNEAQ (reference sequence). For the CDR3, the DNA is TGTGCCAGCAGCACCACGGACAGGGGTCATCAGCCCCAGCATTTT. Translating it yields CASSTTDRGHQPQHF.

This rearrangement joins TRBV28 to TRBJ2-5; perhaps TRBD1 as D (7 bases). The V gene lost 6 bases and the J gene lost 2 bases, with 19 bases spanning the gap. Germline assignment: CDR1 MDHEN and CDR2 SYDVKM. There are 16 residues in the CDR3. CDR3 nucleotides: TGTGCCAGCAGCCCGGGGATCGGGGGACAGCAAGAGACCCAGTACTTC. Protein sequence: CASSPGIGGQQETQYF.